The 10 T cell receptor beta chains below were found in one sample sequenced in a study of control samples from healthy donors and cancer patients. Libraries were prepared by immunoSEQ multiplex PCR; TCRdb keeps only in-frame clonotypes and omits some of them. The sample records under 15,000 clones, 93% being singletons. The sequencing input was PBMCs. Source of these receptors: a man older than 75 with lung cancer.

This chain joins TRBV10-2 and TRBJ2-5; TRBD2 might be the D (6 bases). V lost 0 bases and J lost 5, with 19 bases in between. There are 17 residues in the CDR3. Germline V gives CDR1 WSHSY, CDR2 SAAADI. DNA of the CDR3: TGCGCCAGCAGTGAGTCGCGTCGGGCGGGGAGCGAGGAGACCCAGTACTTC. Translation gives CASSESRRAGSEETQYF.

V and J are TRBV4-1 and TRBJ1-1; D might be TRBD1 (5 bases). The CDR3 runs 15 residues. Germline V gene sequence: CDR1 MGHRA, CDR2 YSYEKL. Trimming removed 0 bases at V and 3 bases at J, with 11 bases between. The DNA for the CDR3 is TGCGCCAGCAGCCAAGATGATAAAGGGGACACTGAAGCTTTCTTT. This gives the protein CASSQDDKGDTEAFF.

This rearrangement joins TRBV15 to TRBJ1-1, with a weak D call TRBD1 (5 bases). The CDR3 totals 15 residues. Germline values: CDR1 LNHNV, CDR2 YYDKDF (reference sequence). Trimming took 2 bases from V and 5 from J, leaving 15 bases between them. CDR3 bases: TGTGCCACCAGCAGAATAGCGGGGGTCAGGACTGAAGCTTTCTTT. This sequence encodes CATSRIAGVRTEAFF.

This chain uses TRBV4-1 with TRBJ2-3, with D possibly called TRBD1 or TRBD2 (5 bases each). Germline V gene sequence: CDR1 MGHRA, CDR2 YSYEKL. V lost 0 bases and J lost 4, with 23 bases in between. The CDR3 is 19 residues long. The CDR3 DNA is TGCGCCAGCAGCCAAGATGGAAGTGAGGAAGGGGCGGAGGCAGATACGCAGTATTTT. This gives the protein CASSQDGSEEGAEADTQYF.

The rearrangement joins TRBV12-3 or TRBV12-4 to TRBJ1-1, with D perhaps TRBD1 (5 bases). V was cut by 8 bases and J by 1 base, with 8 bases left in between. The CDR3 covers 12 residues. The CDR3 nucleotides are TGTGCCAGCGGACATCAGAACACTGAAGCTTTCTTT. Its translation is CASGHQNTEAFF.

This rearrangement joins TRBV6-5 to TRBJ1-6; 7 bases match TRBD1. The CDR3 has 14 amino acids. Germline CDR1 reads MNHEY; CDR2 reads SVGAGI. The V and J ends lost 4 bases and 8 bases, in that order; junction bases with no gene match: 5. CDR3 residues: CASSSGQVDSPLHF. The CDR3 DNA follows: TGTGCCAGCAGTTCCGGACAGGTCGATTCACCCCTCCACTTT.

J is TRBJ1-6 and V is TRBV14; D perhaps matches TRBD1 (5 bases). There are 14 residues in the CDR3. V lost 4 bases and J lost 4, with 8 bases in between. Germline V gene lookup returns CDR1 SGHDN and CDR2 FVKESK. CDR3 sequence: CASSRGHYNSPLHF. In nucleotides, the CDR3 is TGTGCCAGCAGCCGAGGACATTATAATTCACCCCTCCACTTT. Full variable domain (remainder filled in from reference TRBV14 and TRBJ1-6): EAGVTQFPSHSVIEKGQTVTLRCDPISGHDNLYWYRRVMGKEIKFLLHFVKESKQDESGMPNNRFLAERTGGTYSTLKVQPAELEDSGVYFCASSRGHYNSPLHFGNGTRLTVT.

V usage is TRBV6-5 and J usage is TRBJ1-1; a weak D match, TRBD1 (5 bases). Trimming removed 4 bases at V and 4 bases at J, with 13 bases between. Germline V CDR1 and CDR2: MNHEY, SVGAGI. The CDR3 totals 14 residues. The CDR3 reads CASSSPGIGTEAFF. The CDR3 bases are TGTGCCAGCAGTTCTCCAGGGATTGGCACTGAAGCTTTCTTT.

This clone occurred once. The V gene is TRBV2, the J gene TRBJ2-6, with D possibly TRBD2 on 6 matching bases. This CDR3 spans 16 amino acids. Germline CDR1 is SNHLY and CDR2 is FYNNEI. Trimming cost V 6 bases and J 0 bases, with 12 bases left between them. In DNA form, the CDR3 reads TGTGCCAGCAGGCGGGACGCCAACTCTGGGGCCAACGTCCTGACTTTC. Amino acid sequence: CASRRDANSGANVLTF.

This chain joins TRBV5-6 and TRBJ2-3; 9 nucleotides match TRBD1. CDR1 is SGHDT and CDR2 is YYEEEE in the germline V gene. This CDR3 is built from 18 residues. Losses at the gene ends were 5 bases for V and 2 bases for J; bases not matched to a gene: 15. The CDR3 DNA reads TGTGCCAGCAGGCCCTCGTTCAAGGACAGGGGCCTCACAGATACGCAGTATTTT. The encoded protein is CASRPSFKDRGLTDTQYF.